This entry lists 32 T cell receptor beta chains sequenced from one sample in a study of blood T cell repertoires in COVID-19. Using immunoSEQ multiplex PCR, the repertoire was profiled, and TCRdb retains in-frame clones only, with some absent. The data show 84,000 or so clones, with more than 80% seen just once and 25% to 35% held by the top ten. Specimen: peripheral blood. Receptors originate from a woman older than 75 with acute or convalescent COVID-19.

The chain combines TRBV3-1 (or the pseudogene TRBV3-2) with TRBJ2-6; 7 bases are shared with TRBD1. CDR1 is LGHDT and CDR2 is YNNKEL in the germline V gene (reference sequence). With V trimmed by 4 bases and J by 2 bases, 14 bases remained unmatched. This CDR3 spans 19 amino acids. CDR3 region: CASSREGQAIGPGANVLTF. CDR3 bases: TGTGCCAGCAGCCGAGAAGGACAGGCAATCGGCCCTGGGGCCAACGTCCTGACTTTC.

V and J are TRBV11-2 and TRBJ2-3, with a possible D match to TRBD2 (6 bases). Trimming removed 2 bases at V and 9 bases at J, with 24 bases between. Germline V lookup: CDR1 SGHAT, CDR2 FQNNGV. The CDR3 loop spans 17 amino acids. Here the CDR3 DNA reads TGTGCCAGCAGCTTAAGAATTCGGGAGCCCGTCGTATTGACGCAGTATTTT. This encodes CASSLRIREPVVLTQYF.

This clone occurred a few times. Germline and junction disagree at one end, which may indicate a read error. The chain recombines TRBV28 with TRBJ1-6; possibly TRBD1 for D (5 bases). The V gene's germline CDR1 is MDHEN and CDR2 SYDVKM. CDR3 size: 12 residues. CDR3 in DNA: TGTGCCTGCAGTAGGGGTCGTTCACCCCTCCACTTT. Its protein is CACSRGRSPLHF.

This clone was recorded a few times. This chain links TRBV11-3 with TRBJ2-7; 8 bases fit TRBD1. Germline-derived CDR1 and CDR2 are SGHNT and YENEEA. With V trimmed by 5 bases and J by 6 bases, 3 bases remained unmatched. This CDR3 contains 12 residues. As DNA, the CDR3 is TGTGCCAGCAGCCGGACAGGGAGCGAGCAGTACTTC. It is translated as CASSRTGSEQYF.

The V call is TRBV27, the J call TRBJ1-5; D gene ambiguous. The CDR3 spans 12 residues. Per the germline V gene, CDR1 is MNHEY and CDR2 is SMNVEV (reference sequence). V lost 7 bases to trimming and J lost 3 bases, with 7 bases between them. The CDR3 region is CASIPINQPQHF. CDR3 DNA: TGTGCCAGCATCCCCATCAATCAGCCCCAGCATTTT.

This chain uses TRBV5-1 with TRBJ2-1, with 11 bases aligning to TRBD2. V shed 4 bases and J 5 bases; nucleotides not matched to a gene: 5. Germline-derived CDR1 and CDR2 are SGHRS and YFSETQ. The CDR3 runs 15 residues. CDR3 DNA sequence: TGCGCCAGCAGCGTACTAGCGGGAGAGGACAATGAGCAGTTCTTC. It codes for CASSVLAGEDNEQFF.

The J gene is TRBJ1-4, the V gene TRBV7-2; perhaps TRBD1 as D (5 bases). Trimming removed 5 bases at V and 6 bases at J, with 13 bases between. Germline CDR1 is SGHTA and CDR2 is FQGNSA. CDR3 size: 14 residues. The chain's CDR3 is CASSQWGGDEKLFF. CDR3 nucleotide sequence: TGTGCCAGCAGCCAGTGGGGGGGAGATGAAAAACTGTTTTTT.

The V gene is TRBV18, the J gene TRBJ1-3; possible D gene TRBD1, 6 bases. Trimming cost V 3 bases and J 4 bases, with 16 bases left between them. Germline CDR1 KGHSH, CDR2 LQKENI. CDR3 length: 16 amino acids. CDR3 bases: TGTGCCAGCTCACCGTCTCCAGGGGTTTTAGGAAACACCATATATTTT. It is translated as CASSPSPGVLGNTIYF.

The chain employs TRBV11-2 and TRBJ2-7, with 14 bases fitting TRBD2. The CDR3 contains 16 residues. Trimming took 1 base from V and 3 from J; bases not matched to a gene: 2. Looked up from germline, CDR1 is SGHAT and CDR2 is FQNNGV. CDR3 sequence (DNA): TGTGCCAGCAGCTTAGGACTAGCGGGAGGGTACTACGAGCAGTACTTC. It codes for CASSLGLAGGYYEQYF.

The chain has TRBV5-1 and TRBJ2-5; the D gene is possibly TRBD1 (5 bases). Germline V gene data show CDR1 as SGHRS and CDR2 as YFSETQ. The CDR3 is 14 amino acids. V was pared by 7 bases and J by 1 base, with 14 bases between. The CDR3: CASRTRTLQETQYF. Here the CDR3 DNA reads TGCGCCAGCCGCACCCGGACACTCCAAGAGACCCAGTACTTC.

The chain employs TRBV7-9 and TRBJ2-1, with 8 bases lining up with TRBD2. Germline CDR1 reads SEHNR; CDR2 reads FQNEAQ (reference sequence). Trimming at V came to 1 base and at J to 0 bases, leaving 2 bases not matched to a gene. The CDR3 extends over 16 amino acids. Here the CDR3 reads CASSLVAGTSYNEQFF. CDR3 DNA sequence: TGTGCCAGCAGCTTAGTAGCGGGGACCTCCTACAATGAGCAGTTCTTC.

The chain couples TRBV10-3 to TRBJ2-3; possibly TRBD2 for D (5 bases). The V end lost 4 bases, the J end lost 0 bases, and 11 bases lay between the germline ends. This CDR3 is built from 15 residues. Germline V gene data show CDR1 as ENHRY and CDR2 as SYGVKD. The CDR3, as DNA: TGTGCCATCAGTGCTCAGCGGACTAGCACAGATACGCAGTATTTT. Encoded protein: CAISAQRTSTDTQYF.

The CDR3 sequence is CASSLEGVGARTQYF. CDR3 nucleotide sequence: TGCGCCAGCAGCTTGGAAGGGGTGGGGGCACGTACGCAGTATTTT. This chain joins TRBV5-1 and TRBJ2-3, with D possibly being TRBD1 (6 bases). The germline V gene has CDR1 SGHRS and CDR2 YFSETQ. V was clipped by 0 bases and J by 8 bases, with 16 bases between them. This CDR3 contains 15 residues.

This clone has only a few counts. The chain has TRBV5-6 and TRBJ2-2; 7 positions agree with TRBD2. Trimming took 0 bases from V and 2 from J; bases not matched to a gene: 4. The CDR3 has 16 residues. Germline CDR1 and CDR2: SGHDT and YYEEEE. CDR3 sequence (DNA): TGTGCCAGCAGCTTGGTTTCTAGCGGAAACACCGGGGAGCTGTTTTTT. Amino acid sequence: CASSLVSSGNTGELFF.

This clone was seen many times. The V gene is TRBV24-1, the J gene TRBJ1-6; D possibly corresponds to TRBD1 (5 bases). There are 14 residues in the CDR3. Germline CDR1 and CDR2: KGHDR and SFDVKD. Trimming shortened V by 4 bases and J by 7 bases, and 10 bases separated the two germline ends. CDR3 bases: TGTGCCACCAGTGACAGGGTCCCAAATTCACCCCTCCACTTT. Translation gives CATSDRVPNSPLHF.

The V call is TRBV19, the J call TRBJ1-4, with TRBD1 matching over 7 bases. V trimming: 7 bases; J trimming: 4 bases; junction bases outside the gene matches: 3. CDR3 length equals 13 residues. Germline V gene data show CDR1 as LNHDA and CDR2 as SQIVND (reference sequence). DNA of the CDR3: TGTGCCAGTACCAGGGGGGTTAATGAAAAACTGTTTTTT. It is translated as CASTRGVNEKLFF. The complete variable domain, with remaining parts taken from reference TRBV19 and TRBJ1-4, reads DGGITQSPKYLFRKEGQNVTLSCEQNLNHDAMYWYRQDPGQGLRLIYYSQIVNDFQKGDIAEGYSVSREKKESFPLTVTSAQKNPTAFYLCASTRGVNEKLFFGSGTQLSVL.

This chain's CDR3 is CASSNTGTLEQYF. CDR3 bases: TGTGCCAGCAGTAATACCGGGACATTGGAGCAGTACTTC. The rearrangement joins TRBV6-5 to TRBJ2-7; D is possibly TRBD1 (6 bases). This CDR3 comprises 13 residues. Between the trimmed V and J ends, which lost 5 bases and 7 bases, there was a span of 15 bases. The germline V gene has CDR1 MNHEY and CDR2 SVGAGI.

The chain uses TRBV7-8 and TRBJ1-3, with D unresolved. The CDR3 covers 12 residues. CDR1 and CDR2 (germline): SGHVS, FQNEAQ. Trimming shortened V by 5 bases and J by 4 bases, and 6 bases separated the two germline ends. The CDR3 region is CASSPGGNTIYF. CDR3 DNA sequence: TGTGCCAGCAGCCCGGGAGGAAACACCATATATTTT.

The chain is built from TRBV10-2 and TRBJ2-1; 13 positions match TRBD2. The CDR3 is 18 residues long. Germline lookup yields CDR1 WSHSY and CDR2 SAAADI. J lost 2 bases, V lost 3 bases, and 7 bases had no gene match. CDR3 in DNA: TGCGCCAGCAGTGACGGGACTAGCGGGATTAGCACCTACAATGAGCAGTTCTTC. Translated, it gives CASSDGTSGISTYNEQFF.

The J gene is TRBJ2-5, the V gene TRBV2; D possibly corresponds to TRBD1 (5 bases). V gave up 6 bases and J gave up 3 bases, with 5 bases separating them. CDR3 size: 11 residues. The V gene's germline CDR1 is SNHLY and CDR2 FYNNEI. CDR3 protein: CASRGEETQYF. CDR3 DNA sequence: TGTGCCAGCAGAGGGGAAGAGACCCAGTACTTC.

This clone was observed at least ten times. This chain connects TRBV5-5 to TRBJ1-1; tentative D call: TRBD1 (6 bases). V shed 2 bases and J shed 5 bases, with 16 bases lying between them. The CDR3 consists of 15 residues. The germline gives CDR1 SGHKS, CDR2 YYEKEE (reference sequence). The CDR3 DNA sequence: TGTGCCAGCAGCTTTCGAGAGACAGGAAGAACTGAAGCTTTCTTT. Translated: CASSFRETGRTEAFF.

This clone has more than one count but fewer than ten. The chain employs TRBV27 and TRBJ2-2, with unresolved D. Trimming shortened V by 5 bases and J by 1 base, and 5 bases separated the two germline ends. The CDR3 is 13 amino acids. CDR1 and CDR2 from the germline V gene are MNHEY and SMNVEV (reference sequence). DNA for the CDR3: TGTGCCAGCAGTCCCTGGAACACCGGGGAGCTGTTTTTT. Its translation is CASSPWNTGELFF.

This sequence joins TRBV6-5 and TRBJ2-5; perhaps TRBD2 as D (6 bases). The V end was cut by 5 bases, the J end by 2 bases, with 15 bases between. This CDR3 region has 15 residues. CDR1 is MNHEY and CDR2 is SVGAGI in the germline V gene. The CDR3: CASSPVFGGQETQYF. CDR3 bases: TGTGCCAGCAGTCCAGTCTTCGGGGGTCAAGAGACCCAGTACTTC.

V gene TRBV7-2 combines with J gene TRBJ2-3; 9 positions match TRBD1. J gave up 0 bases and V 3 bases, and 7 bases lay outside the gene matches. The CDR3 has 17 amino acids. Germline V gene sequence: CDR1 SGHTA, CDR2 FQGNSA. The CDR3 loop is CASSLITGTGSTDTQYF. CDR3 DNA: TGTGCCAGCAGCTTGATAACCGGGACAGGGAGCACAGATACGCAGTATTTT.

The chain combines TRBV12-3 or TRBV12-4 with TRBJ1-2; D may be TRBD1 (5 bases). The germline V and J ends were trimmed by 7 bases and 8 bases, with 14 bases remaining between them. The CDR3 covers 12 residues. The CDR3 protein is CASTRGVDGYTF. DNA for the CDR3: TGTGCCAGCACCCGGGGGGTGGACGGCTACACCTTC.

The chain joins TRBV20-1 to TRBJ2-7, with 9 bases identical to TRBD1. J gave up 6 bases and V 3 bases, and 6 bases lay outside the gene matches. This CDR3 has 13 amino acids. Per the germline V gene, CDR1 is DFQATT and CDR2 is SNEGSKA (reference sequence). Here the CDR3 DNA reads TGCAGTGCTAGTTACAGGGGGCTGGGCGAGCAGTACTTC. This translates into CSASYRGLGEQYF.

The chain links TRBV5-4 to TRBJ2-2, with TRBD2 matching over 15 bases. Germline V gene sequence: CDR1 SGHNT, CDR2 YYREEE (reference sequence). The ends lost 4 bases at V and 8 bases at J; junction bases unmatched: 6. The CDR3 extends over 16 amino acids. CDR3 in amino acids: CASSLGTSGRWGELFF. The CDR3 DNA reads TGTGCCAGCAGCCTCGGGACTAGCGGGAGGTGGGGGGAGCTGTTTTTT.

V is TRBV18 and J is TRBJ1-4; 11 bases agree with TRBD1. The CDR3 totals 16 residues. V lost 3 bases, J lost 3 bases, and 3 bases stayed unmatched. The V gene's germline CDR1 is KGHSH and CDR2 LQKENI. The DNA of the CDR3 is TGTGCCAGCTCACCGGGACAGGGGGGACCTAATGAAAAACTGTTTTTT. Its translation: CASSPGQGGPNEKLFF.

The chain links TRBV14 to TRBJ2-2, with 8 nucleotides matching TRBD2. The CDR3 has 18 amino acids. The trim removed 5 bases at V and 1 base at J, leaving 12 bases unmatched. Germline lookup yields CDR1 SGHDN and CDR2 FVKESK. The CDR3 here is CASSILPFTSGNTGELFF. CDR3 nucleotide sequence: TGTGCCAGCAGCATACTCCCGTTTACTAGCGGGAACACCGGGGAGCTGTTTTTT.

The rearrangement uses TRBV7-3 and TRBJ2-1, with 9 bases identical to TRBD2. Trimming removed 4 bases from V and 6 bases from J; junction bases left unmatched: 10. CDR3 length equals 16 residues. CDR1 is SGHTA, CDR2 FQGTGA, per germline. The CDR3 coding sequence is TGTGCCAGCAGCTCCTCGGGGGGTAGCGGGAGCAATGAGCAGTTCTTC. It yields the protein CASSSSGGSGSNEQFF.

CDR3 in DNA: TGTGCCAGCAGCTCACGGACTAGCGGAAACACCGGGGAGCTGTTTTTT. Amino acid sequence: CASSSRTSGNTGELFF. This chain connects TRBV9 to TRBJ2-2, with 10 bases matching TRBD2. The CDR3 totals 16 residues. Germline assignment: CDR1 SGDLS and CDR2 YYNGEE. V shed 4 bases, J shed 2 bases, and the junction held 5 bases outside the gene matches. Filled out from reference TRBV9 and TRBJ2-2, the complete variable domain reads DSGVTQTPKHLITATGQRVTLRCSPRSGDLSVYWYQQSLDQGLQFLIQYYNGEERAKGNILERFSAQQFPDLHSELNLSSLELGDSALYFCASSSRTSGNTGELFFGEGSRLTVL.

The chain joins TRBV5-4 to TRBJ2-5; 8 nucleotides align to TRBD1. With 4 bases clipped from V and 2 bases from J, the junction kept 4 bases outside the gene matches. This CDR3 has 14 amino acids. CDR1 and CDR2 (germline): SGHNT, YYREEE (reference sequence). The CDR3 DNA reads as TGTGCCAGCAGCCTGACAGGGGCGCAAGAGACCCAGTACTTC. Its protein is CASSLTGAQETQYF.